The sequence of this T cell receptor (beta chain) was determined in a study of post-analysis software for immune sequencing data. The wider study: The courses of disease that were included comprised relapsing-remitting, secondary progressive and progressive-relapsing multiple sclerosis. Study-wide results and limits: Significantly decreased normalized Chao1 diversity was recorded for multiple sclerosis patients relative to controls. About five TRBV segments appeared more often in patients than in controls, and TRBV5-6, TRBV5-1 and TRBV20-1 were among these. With F measure, samples from one preparation batch clustered together strongly.

The length of the CDR3 is 13 residues. Trimming removed 1 base from V and 7 bases from J, with 11 bases in between. Germline-derived CDR1 and CDR2 are SGDLS and YYNGEE. Remarks on this clonotype: Its antigen is unknown.

Sequencing libraries made from TCR beta cDNA carried unique molecular identifiers. The yield from roughly 1 to 10 million T cells was approximately 500,000 cDNA molecules in total. Via MiXCR, TCRdb re-called the PCR reads, giving one row per CDR3 protein. The data hold roughly 700,000 distinct CDR3 sequences, with roughly 30% observed a single time. Sequencing input: blood. The rearrangement uses TRBV9 and TRBJ1-1; no reliable D call. The receptor's source is a girl aged 10 to 17 with multiple sclerosis. CDR3 sequence reads: CASSVIDADEAFF. CDR3 bases: TGTGCCAGCAGCGTAATTGATGCGGATGAAGCTTTCTTT.